A single sample is the source of the 30 T cell receptor beta chains below, sequenced in a study of control samples from healthy donors and cancer patients. Using immunoSEQ multiplex PCR, the repertoire was profiled, and TCRdb retains in-frame clones only, with some absent. Among 150,000 or so clones listed, over 85% were seen once. The sequenced sample was blood. These TCRs come from a man between 18 and 35 years old in good health.

This clone occurred a few times. V and J are TRBV3-1 (or the pseudogene TRBV3-2) and TRBJ1-6, with TRBD1 matching 10 bases. Looked up from germline, CDR1 is LGHDT and CDR2 is YNNKEL (reference sequence). J was trimmed by 6 bases and V by 7 bases; bases with no gene match: 6. The CDR3 is 15 residues long. This chain's CDR3 is CASNSRDRGNSPLHF. The CDR3 region has the DNA TGTGCCAGCAACTCCCGGGACAGGGGTAATTCACCCCTCCACTTT.

The rearrangement joins TRBV3-1 (or the pseudogene TRBV3-2) to TRBJ2-7, with no clear D. Germline V gives CDR1 LGHDT, CDR2 YNNKEL (reference sequence). Trimming pared 1 base from V and 0 bases from J, leaving 4 bases between. The CDR3 runs 13 residues. The CDR3: CASSQANSYEQYF. The CDR3 coding sequence is TGTGCCAGCAGCCAAGCCAACTCCTACGAGCAGTACTTC.

The gene calls are TRBV5-5 and TRBJ1-5; D is uncertain. This CDR3 comprises 15 residues. The V gene's germline CDR1 is SGHKS and CDR2 YYEKEE (reference sequence). With 4 bases removed from V and 5 bases from J, the gap between germline ends came to 16 bases. Written as DNA, the CDR3 is TGTGCCAGCAGCCCTACCCCCCGCGCTGATCAGCCCCAGCATTTT. Translated, it gives CASSPTPRADQPQHF.

This chain connects TRBV7-2 to TRBJ1-3; D ambiguous. V lost 4 bases to trimming and J lost 0 bases, with 10 bases between them. Germline CDR1 and CDR2: SGHTA and FQGNSA. CDR3 length equals 15 residues. The CDR3 DNA follows: TGTGCCAGCAGCTCCACCCGGGGCTCTGGAAACACCATATATTTT. This sequence encodes CASSSTRGSGNTIYF.

This chain links TRBV5-6 with TRBJ2-1, with D perhaps TRBD1 (5 bases). The CDR3 length is 15 residues. The V gene lost 1 base and the J gene lost 4 bases, with 12 bases spanning the gap. Germline CDR1 SGHDT, CDR2 YYEEEE. CDR3 sequence: CASSLPYKGYNEQFF. The CDR3 DNA sequence: TGTGCCAGCAGCTTGCCTTATAAGGGGTACAATGAGCAGTTCTTC.

The chain combines TRBV4-1 with TRBJ2-7; 9 bases are shared with TRBD2. CDR3 length equals 16 residues. The V segment lost 1 base and the J segment 4 bases; nucleotides outside the gene matches: 8. Germline V lookup: CDR1 MGHRA, CDR2 YSYEKL. The CDR3 sequence: CASSQGRGGGAYEQYF. CDR3 nucleotide sequence: TGCGCCAGCAGCCAAGGAAGGGGCGGGGGGGCATACGAGCAGTACTTC.

The chain links TRBV3-1 (or the pseudogene TRBV3-2) to TRBJ1-2; no clear D gene. Trimming cost V 2 bases and J 8 bases, with 9 bases left between them. The CDR3 loop spans 12 amino acids. The germline CDR1 and CDR2 sequences are LGHDT and YNNKEL (reference sequence). This chain's CDR3 is CASSQQIGGYTF. The CDR3 DNA sequence: TGTGCCAGCAGCCAACAGATCGGCGGCTACACCTTC.

V and J are TRBV13 and TRBJ2-5, with a tentative D call TRBD2 (5 bases). V gave up 5 bases and J gave up 2 bases, with 24 bases separating them. Germline loops: CDR1 PRHDT, CDR2 FYEKMQ (reference sequence). CDR3 length: 18 residues. The CDR3 sequence is CASSHAGWGGGWQETQYF. CDR3 bases: TGTGCCAGCAGCCACGCCGGTTGGGGTGGAGGTTGGCAAGAGACCCAGTACTTC.

This clone was seen just once. This chain links TRBV7-2 with TRBJ1-6, with D tentatively TRBD1 (6 bases). Trimming removed 2 bases from V and 6 bases from J, with 11 bases in between. The germline V gene encodes CDR1 SGHTA and CDR2 FQGNSA. The CDR3 sequence is 15 residues long. Here the CDR3 reads CASSLSGHRNSPLHF. CDR3 bases: TGTGCCAGCAGCTTATCGGGACACCGTAATTCACCCCTCCACTTT.

The rearrangement links TRBV13 to TRBJ1-3, with D possibly TRBD1 on 6 matching bases. This CDR3 region has 15 residues. Germline CDR1 PRHDT, CDR2 FYEKMQ (reference sequence). Trimming cost V 3 bases and J 2 bases, with 11 bases left between them. This chain's CDR3 is CASSFGQGPGNTIYF. The CDR3 DNA reads TGTGCCAGCAGCTTCGGCCAGGGGCCTGGAAACACCATATATTTT.

J is TRBJ1-2 and V is TRBV5-1; 7 bases map to TRBD1. V lost 0 bases, J lost 4 bases, and 3 bases stayed unmatched. The CDR3 covers 14 residues. Per germline, CDR1 SGHRS and CDR2 YFSETQ. CDR3 sequence (DNA): TGCGCCAGCAGCTTGGATACAGGGGCCTATGGCTACACCTTC. Protein sequence: CASSLDTGAYGYTF.

This clone has a handful of counts. V is TRBV28 and J is TRBJ1-1; D is unclear. The CDR3 spans 15 residues. Between the trimmed V and J ends, which lost 7 bases and 0 bases, there was a span of 15 bases. The germline gives CDR1 MDHEN, CDR2 SYDVKM. CDR3 DNA: TGTGCCAGCACCCTCATCCTCAGCATGAACACTGAAGCTTTCTTT. Its translation: CASTLILSMNTEAFF.

The chain's CDR3 is CASSLADTIYF. CDR3 nucleotides: TGTGCCAGCAGCCTGGCGGACACCATATATTTT. V gene TRBV3-1 (or the pseudogene TRBV3-2) combines with J gene TRBJ1-3; D gene uncertain. V lost 4 bases, J lost 8 bases, and 6 bases lay in between. Germline loops: CDR1 LGHDT, CDR2 YNNKEL (reference sequence). The CDR3 has 11 residues.

The chain carries TRBV27 and TRBJ1-2; a possible D gene is TRBD1 (5 bases). The V end was cut by 7 bases, the J end by 7 bases, with 19 bases between. This CDR3 has 14 residues. Per the germline V gene, CDR1 is MNHEY and CDR2 is SMNVEV (reference sequence). The CDR3 region is CASNSGGSYGGYTF. In nucleotides, the CDR3 is TGTGCCAGCAATTCTGGGGGATCCTATGGTGGCTACACCTTC.

The chain links TRBV7-3 to TRBJ1-1, with 9 bases lining up with TRBD1. Unmatched junction bases numbered 1, after V lost 5 bases and J lost 3 bases. CDR1 is SGHTA and CDR2 is FQGTGA in the germline V gene. The CDR3 loop spans 13 amino acids. CDR3 in DNA: TGTGCCAGCAGCCGGGACAGGGACACTGAAGCTTTCTTT. It codes for CASSRDRDTEAFF.

Turning to this clone: Distinct nucleotide sequences in the sample also encode this CDR3. The rearrangement uses TRBV19 and TRBJ1-1, with unresolved D. Trimming removed 3 bases from V and 1 base from J, with 6 bases in between. CDR1 is LNHDA and CDR2 is SQIVND in the germline V gene (reference sequence). The CDR3 is 13 amino acids. CDR3 sequence reads: CASSIAENTEAFF. CDR3 nucleotides: TGTGCCAGTAGTATCGCGGAGAACACTGAAGCTTTCTTT.

This clone appeared once. The rearrangement uses TRBV9 and TRBJ1-5; D unclear. The germline V gene has CDR1 SGDLS and CDR2 YYNGEE. There are 14 residues in the CDR3. Between the trimmed V and J ends, which lost 0 bases and 2 bases, there was a span of 6 bases. This chain's CDR3 is CASSVGSGNQPQHF. The CDR3 DNA follows: TGTGCCAGCAGCGTAGGGTCGGGCAATCAGCCCCAGCATTTT.

Concerning this clone: Sequence at one end of the junction differs from germline and may be a read error. The V call is TRBV6-1, the J call TRBJ1-4, with unresolved D. Germline V gives CDR1 MNHNS, CDR2 SASEGT. The CDR3 is 15 amino acids. The CDR3: CASREGLGIGEKLFF. The DNA for the CDR3 is TGTGCCAGCAGGGAAGGTTTAGGGATTGGTGAAAAACTGTTTTTT.

The rearrangement uses TRBV4-2 and TRBJ2-3, with 7 positions matching TRBD2. V lost 1 base to trimming and J lost 1 base; unmatched junction nucleotides: 8. CDR3 length: 17 residues. Germline CDR1 is LGHNA and CDR2 is YNFKEQ. CDR3 DNA: TGTGCCAGCAGCCAAGCCTTCTTGGCGGGGGGCACAGATACGCAGTATTTT. Amino acid sequence: CASSQAFLAGGTDTQYF.

The chain has TRBV7-2 and TRBJ2-3; 8 bases line up with TRBD2. J was trimmed by 5 bases and V by 2 bases; bases with no gene match: 6. The CDR3 spans 15 residues. Germline CDR1 SGHTA, CDR2 FQGNSA. The CDR3 nucleotides are TGTGCCAGCAGCTTACAAGCGGGAGAAGGAGATACGCAGTATTTT. It encodes CASSLQAGEGDTQYF.

This clone came up once. The chain links TRBV19 to TRBJ2-7; 7 nucleotides match TRBD1. Germline V gene data show CDR1 as LNHDA and CDR2 as SQIVND (reference sequence). The CDR3 has 12 amino acids. V dropped 4 bases and J dropped 7; count of bases not matched to a gene: 4. DNA of the CDR3: TGTGCCAGTAGTACTACAGGGGAGGAGCAGTACTTC. The encoded protein is CASSTTGEEQYF.

This clone appeared a single time. The chain recombines TRBV4-3 with TRBJ2-1; 8 bases agree with TRBD2. J gave up 8 bases and V 1 base, and 7 bases lay outside the gene matches. The CDR3 loop spans 15 amino acids. Germline-derived CDR1 and CDR2 are LGHNA and YSLEER. The CDR3 reads CASSQVSGSNYEQFF. The CDR3 DNA reads as TGCGCCAGCAGCCAAGTGAGCGGGAGTAATTATGAGCAGTTCTTC.

This rearrangement joins TRBV11-2 to TRBJ2-2; 12 bases map to TRBD2. Unmatched junction bases numbered 6, after V lost 5 bases and J lost 5 bases. This CDR3 has 16 residues. The germline CDR1 and CDR2 sequences are SGHAT and FQNNGV. CDR3 nucleotides: TGTGCCAGCAGCCAGGGACTAGCGGGTGGGACCGGGGAGCTGTTTTTT. This sequence encodes CASSQGLAGGTGELFF.

V gene TRBV5-4 combines with J gene TRBJ2-4; weak D call: TRBD1 (5 bases). Germline V gives CDR1 SGHNT, CDR2 YYREEE (reference sequence). The CDR3 has 16 amino acids. Trimming stripped 4 bases from V and 0 bases from J, with 14 bases between. The CDR3 nucleotides read TGTGCCAGCAGCCCAGACAGTCTCCTAGCCAAAAACATTCAGTACTTC. It is translated as CASSPDSLLAKNIQYF.

The chain employs TRBV5-1 and TRBJ2-1, with TRBD1 as a possible D gene (5 bases). The germline V gene encodes CDR1 SGHRS and CDR2 YFSETQ. This CDR3 has 15 amino acids. The ends were cut back, 0 bases at V and 7 bases at J, with 14 bases in the middle. The CDR3 DNA reads as TGCGCCAGCAGCTTGGCCATGGGGCCCTGGAATGAGCAGTTCTTC. Its protein is CASSLAMGPWNEQFF.

This sequence joins TRBV19 and TRBJ1-1; TRBD1 is a possible D gene (6 bases). The CDR3 sequence is 13 residues long. CDR1 and CDR2 from the germline V gene are LNHDA and SQIVND (reference sequence). The V gene lost 9 bases and the J gene lost 4 bases, with 15 bases spanning the gap. The DNA of the CDR3 is TGTGCCAGCGCCCCACAGGGCAGCACTGAAGCTTTCTTT. It yields the protein CASAPQGSTEAFF.

This chain uses TRBV24-1 with TRBJ1-4; no clear D gene. Germline CDR1 and CDR2: KGHDR and SFDVKD. CDR3 length equals 18 residues. V lost 3 bases to trimming and J lost 3 bases, with 19 bases between them. This chain's CDR3 is CATSDHWVSGLPNEKLFF. In DNA, the CDR3 is TGTGCCACCAGTGATCACTGGGTCAGCGGTCTACCTAATGAAAAACTGTTTTTT.

The sample holds one count of this clone. The rearrangement joins TRBV20-1 to TRBJ1-2, with 7 bases matching TRBD1. Trimming removed 3 bases from V and 4 bases from J; junction bases left unmatched: 20. The CDR3 runs to 18 residues. Per germline, CDR1 DFQATT and CDR2 SNEGSKA (reference sequence). Written as DNA, the CDR3 is TGCAGTGCTAGTAGCTCGGAAGTCTTAGGGGGCTGGAGCTATGGCTACACCTTC. Encoded protein: CSASSSEVLGGWSYGYTF.

The chain combines TRBV6-5 with TRBJ2-2; the D gene is possibly TRBD2 (7 bases). Trimming shortened V by 2 bases and J by 8 bases, and 12 bases separated the two germline ends. Germline values: CDR1 MNHEY, CDR2 SVGAGI. CDR3 length: 14 residues. The CDR3 bases are TGTGCCAGCAGTTACGGGGGGGCACGAGGGGAGCTGTTTTTT. This translates into CASSYGGARGELFF.

Comments on this clone: Other DNA sequences from this sample encode an identical CDR3 as well. The rearrangement joins TRBV7-9 to TRBJ2-7; 7 nucleotides align to TRBD1. V dropped 6 bases and J dropped 7; count of bases not matched to a gene: 12. CDR3 length equals 14 residues. The germline V gene encodes CDR1 SEHNR and CDR2 FQNEAQ (reference sequence). CDR3 nucleotides: TGTGCCAGCAGGAGGGGGCCATTGGTTGGAGAGCAGTACTTC. This encodes CASRRGPLVGEQYF.